A selection of T cell receptor beta chains follows, all from one sample in a study of blood T cell repertoires in COVID-19. Profiled with immunoSEQ multiplex PCR; TCRdb holds only in-frame clones, not every one. Of fewer than 250,000 clones listed, roughly 90% are singletons. Sequenced material: peripheral blood. These receptors came from a man aged 60-69 years with COVID-19, enrolled during active disease. The conserved cysteine and the conserved F or W are not part of the CDR3 here. The D gene is left open where the match is weak.

ASSLGAGLSRTGELF	TRBV5-1	TRBJ2-2	NA
ASSRQGADTGELF	TRBV18	TRBJ2-2	TRBD1
ASSLGATYEQY	TRBV7-9	TRBJ2-7	NA
ASSSGGLGNQPQH	TRBV28	TRBJ1-5	TRBD1
AWRTTGGVSGANVLT	TRBV30	TRBJ2-6	TRBD1
ASSQGGLGGYT	TRBV4-1	TRBJ1-2	NA
ASGGQGTNYGYT	TRBV5-1	TRBJ1-2	TRBD1
ASSPQGAYEQY	TRBV7-8	TRBJ2-7	TRBD1
ASRGGVYNQPQH	TRBV28	TRBJ1-5	NA
ASRRTSGSSNTQY	TRBV19	TRBJ2-3	TRBD2
ASSPPGSGAYNEQF	TRBV19	TRBJ2-1	NA
ASSQVTNSGVGYT	TRBV4-3	TRBJ1-2	NA
ASSQGISNQPQH	TRBV7-2	TRBJ1-5	NA
ASSPISGRGTGELF	TRBV9	TRBJ2-2	TRBD2
ASSLLAGANVLT	TRBV6-5	TRBJ2-6	NA
ACPLAGTLSYEQY	TRBV30	TRBJ2-7	NA
ASSTGGFETQY	TRBV7-9	TRBJ2-5	TRBD1
ASSIAGLNTEAF	TRBV19	TRBJ1-1	NA
ASSQTTSSSYEQY	TRBV19	TRBJ2-7	NA
ASSYGVDTALGYT	TRBV6-5	TRBJ1-2	NA
ASGSTLTRDRAYNEQF	TRBV12-5	TRBJ2-1	TRBD1
ASSPRGPPQETQY	TRBV5-1	TRBJ2-5	TRBD1
ASSLFPVMNTEAF	TRBV7-3	TRBJ1-1	NA
ASSRAGEGYT	TRBV3-1/TRBV3-2	TRBJ1-2	NA
ASSPGTGFYGYT	TRBV18	TRBJ1-2	TRBD1
ASREGQARGYT	TRBV19	TRBJ1-2	TRBD1
ASSTPGQGSNEQF	TRBV19	TRBJ2-1	TRBD1
SVGYRGNTEAF	TRBV29-1	TRBJ1-1	TRBD1
ASSRTSGPYEQY	TRBV6-5	TRBJ2-7	TRBD2
ASSARSGGKEKLF	TRBV19	TRBJ1-4	NA
ASRPGQINEKLF	TRBV6-5	TRBJ1-4	NA
ASTRGSGLAGGGTYNEQF	TRBV7-9	TRBJ2-1	TRBD2
ASSFDRGPDYT	TRBV7-8	TRBJ1-2	TRBD1
ASSYRSQGLYGYT	TRBV6-5	TRBJ1-2	TRBD1
ASSLNRLAGGPTDTQY	TRBV7-3	TRBJ2-3	TRBD2
ASSYSNPRLGAGYT	TRBV6-5	TRBJ1-2	NA
ASSLTGSYTDTQY	TRBV4-1	TRBJ2-3	NA
ASDYVDYEQY	TRBV9	TRBJ2-7	NA
ASSERSKNIQY	TRBV5-1	TRBJ2-4	NA
ASCWGGGGYEQY	TRBV28	TRBJ2-7	NA
ASSVDDGGSAEAF	TRBV9	TRBJ1-1	NA
ASSSPYSAFYYNEQF	TRBV28	TRBJ2-1	NA
ASSYQETQY	TRBV2	TRBJ2-5	NA
ASSPSTGANTEAF	TRBV28	TRBJ1-1	NA
ASSYAGTAF	TRBV6-5	TRBJ1-1	NA
AIRGTRGGTETWGAF	TRBV10-3	TRBJ1-1	NA
ASSTPGGGGYT	TRBV28	TRBJ1-2	TRBD1
ASSLQGGEKLF	TRBV12-3/TRBV12-4	TRBJ1-4	TRBD1
ASQAGTGLEQY	TRBV5-1	TRBJ2-7	NA
ASTSNADSRSGANVLT	TRBV4-2	TRBJ2-6	NA
ASSGGIPGNTIY	TRBV28	TRBJ1-3	NA
ATSETSGSVTGELF	TRBV24-1	TRBJ2-2	TRBD2
ASSPGTNQPQH	TRBV12-3/TRBV12-4	TRBJ1-5	NA
ASSLDRGRNEQF	TRBV7-3	TRBJ2-1	TRBD1
AWSAGHSIISNQPQH	TRBV30	TRBJ1-5	NA